This T cell receptor beta chain was found in a study of CD8 T cells in Susac syndrome. The CDR3 is 17 residues long. Trimming removed 2 bases from V and 4 bases from J; junction bases left unmatched: 8. Per the germline V gene, CDR1 is KGHDR and CDR2 is SFDVKD. cDNA came from about 0.5 to 1 ug RNA primed by random hexamers. TCRdb independently ran MiXCR on the immunoSEQ multiplex PCR reads; one entry per CDR3 protein. The table includes about 120,000 distinct CDR3 sequences, around 94% detected once. The genes are TRBV24-1 and TRBJ2-1; 9 nucleotides align to TRBD2. This TCR was sampled from a human donor with Susac syndrome. Sequencing was carried out using CD8+ T cells from PBMCs. CDR3 protein: CATSDSSTSGPYNEQFF. CDR3 sequence (DNA): TGTGCCACCAGTGATTCGTCAACTAGCGGGCCTTACAATGAGCAGTTCTTC.